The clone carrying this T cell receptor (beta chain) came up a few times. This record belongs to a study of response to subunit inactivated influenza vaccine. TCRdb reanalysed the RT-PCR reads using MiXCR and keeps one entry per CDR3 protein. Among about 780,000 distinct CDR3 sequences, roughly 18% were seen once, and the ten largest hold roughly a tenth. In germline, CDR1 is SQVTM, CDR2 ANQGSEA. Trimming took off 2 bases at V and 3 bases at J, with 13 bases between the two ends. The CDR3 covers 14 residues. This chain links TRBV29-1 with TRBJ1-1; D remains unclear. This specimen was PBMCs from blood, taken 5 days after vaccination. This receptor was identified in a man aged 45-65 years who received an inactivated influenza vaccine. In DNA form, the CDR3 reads TGCAGCGTTGAACTTCTGGCCCGGGACACTGAAGCTTTCTTT. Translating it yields CSVELLARDTEAFF.